In its sample, the clone carrying this T cell receptor (beta chain) was seen once. The antigen remains undetermined. Sequencing was performed with immunoSEQ multiplex PCR; in TCRdb, only in-frame clones are kept and a portion is missing. The sample has 100,000 to 150,000 clones, 89% seen once. This record comes from a study of T cell responses to AZD1222 COVID-19 vaccine. Study in general: Doses given second, at about 4 or about 12 weeks, were pooled. Study-level results: Mostly white British, mostly female donors; authors suggested clonal diversity may be underestimated. Baseline testing showed seropositivity in only six or seven AZD1222 recipients. After two AZD1222 doses, spike-specific TCR breadth and depth rose versus day 0.

CDR3 length: 11 residues. Trimming removed 2 bases from V and 8 bases from J, with 9 bases in between. Germline V gene sequence: CDR1 DFQATT, CDR2 SNEGSKA (reference sequence). The V and J genes are TRBV20-1 and TRBJ1-2; D is unclear. This TCR was sampled from an adult in good health. The sample was peripheral blood, taken on day 0 of AZD1222 vaccination. As DNA, the CDR3 is TGCAGTGCTAGACCCGATTTGGGCTACACCTTC. Translation gives CSARPDLGYTF.